This record covers a single T cell receptor beta chain. It was with 60 Vbeta and 13 Jbeta primers that the PCR ran. Here immunoSEQ multiplex PCR was the method, and the copy in TCRdb shows in-frame clones only, minus some. The sample has approximately 110,000 clones; the top ten hold about 2.5%. This record comes from a study of cytomegalovirus exposure and HLA in healthy donors. Looked up from germline, CDR1 is SEHNR and CDR2 is FQNEAQ (reference sequence). This CDR3 contains 15 residues. The trim removed 4 bases at V and 6 bases at J, leaving 8 bases unmatched. Sequencing input: PBMCs. The TCR sequence derives from a man aged 30-40 years in good health and CMV-seronegative. The gene calls are TRBV7-9 and TRBJ1-2, with 10 bases that match TRBD1. The CDR3 coding sequence is TGTGCCAGCAGCTCTAAGAGACAGGGGGCACATGGCTACACCTTC. This encodes CASSSKRQGAHGYTF.